Listed below are T cell receptor beta chains from one sample, sequenced in a study of blood T cell repertoires in COVID-19. The repertoire was sequenced with immunoSEQ multiplex PCR; TCRdb's copy has only in-frame clones and lacks some. The sample yields roughly 81,000 clones, over 75% seen once. Material: peripheral blood. The origin of the receptors is a man between 65 and 85 years old with active or convalescent COVID-19. CDR3s include the opening cysteine and the closing phenylalanine or tryptophan. A D gene is named only where the DNA matches it firmly. Size is stated for part of the rows, as once, few or many counts, or as a class when the clone is expanded.

>TRBJ1-1|NA|TRBV4-2|NA
CASSQGGGGKNTEAFF
>TRBJ1-2|few|TRBV9|NA
CASSVIGQPYGYTF
>TRBJ1-2|NA|TRBV6-1|NA
CASSGKGSGRPYGYTF
>TRBJ2-3|NA|TRBV9|NA
CASSEGQAYTDTQYF
>TRBJ1-1|NA|TRBV5-1|NA
CASSRQQGNTEAFF
>TRBJ2-7|NA|TRBV6-1|TRBD2
CASSEGGLDYEQYF
>TRBJ2-2|NA|TRBV5-1|NA
CASSPSERIGELFF
>TRBJ2-2|NA|TRBV6-2/TRBV6-3|NA
CASSYSSTGIGELFF
>TRBJ1-2|NA|TRBV9|TRBD1
CASSASGGNNYGYTF
>TRBJ1-6|few|TRBV3-1/TRBV3-2|NA
CASSQAGGSPLHF
>TRBJ1-2|once|TRBV5-6|NA
CASSLDRRSKGYTF
>TRBJ2-7|once|TRBV18|NA
CASSPPSRGEQYF
>TRBJ2-5|NA|TRBV7-9|TRBD2
CASPGGSQETQYF
>TRBJ1-1|few|TRBV5-5|NA
CASSFYSATEAFF
>TRBJ2-1|NA|TRBV6-5|TRBD2
CASSSGDGRNEQFF
>TRBJ2-1|NA|TRBV5-1|TRBD2
CASSRSGGLDEQFF
>TRBJ2-7|NA|TRBV5-8|NA
CASSFSGGKPYEQYF
>TRBJ1-6|NA|TRBV5-1|NA
CASSLDSGSSYNSPLHF
>TRBJ2-2|once|TRBV6-4|TRBD1
CAIPNGQGSTGELFF
>TRBJ2-5|NA|TRBV5-1|NA
CASSGGGGVETQYF
>TRBJ1-5|few|TRBV28|NA
CASSLEWSNSNQPQHF
>TRBJ2-7|NA|TRBV12-3/TRBV12-4|TRBD2
CASSPGGPYEQYF
>TRBJ2-3|NA|TRBV6-1|TRBD1
CASSESLLRDSSTDTQYF
>TRBJ2-1|few|TRBV5-8|NA
CASSLVTDSKNNEQFF
>TRBJ1-2|NA|TRBV24-1|NA
CATSDGQPFNYGYTF
>TRBJ2-3|NA|TRBV7-8|TRBD1
CASSLADRVADTQYF
>TRBJ2-7|NA|TRBV5-6|NA
CASSLGPPGAGAYEQYF
>TRBJ2-5|NA|TRBV24-1|NA
CATSDFGHQETQYF
>TRBJ2-1|NA|TRBV7-6|TRBD1
CASSLRQGSTIEQFF
>TRBJ2-5|NA|TRBV19|NA
CASSISRGLQETQYF